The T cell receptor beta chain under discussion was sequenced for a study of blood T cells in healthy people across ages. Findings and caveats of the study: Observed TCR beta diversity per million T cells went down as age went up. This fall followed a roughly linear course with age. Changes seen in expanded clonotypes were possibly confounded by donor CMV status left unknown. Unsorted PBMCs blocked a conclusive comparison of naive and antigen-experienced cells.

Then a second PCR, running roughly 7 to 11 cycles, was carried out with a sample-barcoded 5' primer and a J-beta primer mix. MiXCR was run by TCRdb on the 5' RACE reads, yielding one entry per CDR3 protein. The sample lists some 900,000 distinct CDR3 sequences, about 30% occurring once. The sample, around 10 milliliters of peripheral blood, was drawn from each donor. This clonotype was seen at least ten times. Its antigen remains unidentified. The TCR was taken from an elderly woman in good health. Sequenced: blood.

CDR3 region: CASSYQTTGEETQYF. The DNA of the CDR3 is TGTGCCAGCAGTTACCAAACGACAGGAGAAGAGACCCAGTACTTC. The rearrangement links TRBV6-5 to TRBJ2-5; the D gene is possibly TRBD1 (6 bases). Germline V gene lookup returns CDR1 MNHEY and CDR2 SVGAGI. The V and J ends lost 2 bases and 3 bases respectively, with 13 bases between them. This CDR3 contains 15 residues.